This T cell receptor (beta chain) stems from a study of CD8 T cells in ankylosing spondylitis. TCRdb fed the 5' RACE reads into MiXCR, producing one record per CDR3 protein. The profile covers around 280,000 distinct CDR3 sequences, with roughly 20% appearing a single time and 7.5% to 9.5% taken by the ten largest. Germline loops: CDR1 ENHRY, CDR2 SYGVKD. V was pared by 6 bases and J by 5 bases, with 14 bases between. The CDR3 totals 14 residues. This clonotype was observed many times. Its target is unknown. Regarding the study as a whole: Past studies reported some motif variants in reactive arthritis synovial fluid and blood. The authors reported significant enrichment of disease-linked clones in matched ankylosing spondylitis synovial fluid. Apparently characteristic of ankylosing spondylitis blood was a TCR beta motif (roughly 8 highly homologous variants).

Sequenced input: blood, either unsorted or a sorted T cell fraction (not recorded which). The TCR sequence derives from a male donor with ankylosing spondylitis or in good health (not recorded which). This chain links TRBV10-3 with TRBJ2-1; no reliable D call. The DNA for the CDR3 is TGTGCCATCAGCACCAACACACCAGACAATGAGCAGTTCTTC. It encodes CAISTNTPDNEQFF.